This TCR beta chain originates from a study of cytomegalovirus exposure and HLA in healthy donors. Concerning this clone: Its target is not known.

General observations from the study: In the 130 or so validation repertoires, a later analysis found that first-cohort TCR clusters tended to co-occur. Cytomegalovirus association was assigned to some 160 TCR beta chains. As confirmed in vitro, a few CMV-associated chains were specific for CMV antigens.

Germline loops: CDR1 SGHDT, CDR2 YYEEEE. Trimming removed 7 bases at V and 0 bases at J, with 14 bases between. The CDR3 extends over 14 amino acids. Sequencing used immunoSEQ multiplex PCR; TCRdb keeps in-frame clones, though not all of them. The table has more than 120,000 clones, approximately 88% seen once. The receptor was derived from a man aged 18-30 years in good health and CMV-seropositive. Sequenced: PBMCs. The V and J genes are TRBV5-6 and TRBJ2-7; D remains unclear. The CDR3 nucleotides read TGTGCCAGCTCCCGAGTGGGCCGCTCCTACGAGCAGTACTTC. Its translation: CASSRVGRSYEQYF. Full variable domain (missing parts from reference TRBV5-6 and TRBJ2-7): DAGVTQSPTHLIKTRGQQVTLRCSPKSGHDTVSWYQQALGQGPQFIFQYYEEEERQRGNFPDRFSGHQFPNYSSELNVNALLLGDSALYLCASSRVGRSYEQYFGPGTRLTVT.